A selection of T cell receptor beta chains follows, all from one sample in a study of T-cell reconstitution after alpha-beta-depleted transplantation in children. TCRdb processed the PCR reads anew with MiXCR; each CDR3 protein has one entry. The repertoire holds 500,000 to 750,000 distinct CDR3 sequences, with approximately 12% as singletons. The sequencing here drew on PBMCs, mostly from graft donor cells, taken 360 days after TCRalphabeta/CD19-depleted stem cell transplant. All receptors derive from a male patient under 18 who had a stem cell transplant for acute myeloid leukemia, so the T cells may come from the graft donor. Each CDR3 is given with its conserved first and last residue. Fields, in order: V gene, J gene, clone size, D gene, CDR3 length, CDR3 DNA, CDR3 protein. The D gene is left open where the match is weak. Clone size is stated in some rows and not others, as once, few, many or a class when expanded.

V gene: TRBV6-2/TRBV6-3
J gene: TRBJ2-3
clone size: few
D gene: NA
CDR3 length: 12
CDR3 DNA: TGTGCCAGCAGGGGATGGACAGATACGCAGTATTTT
CDR3 protein: CASRGWTDTQYF

V gene: TRBV3-1
J gene: TRBJ2-2
clone size: few
D gene: TRBD2
CDR3 length: 18
CDR3 DNA: TGTGCCAGCAGCCAAGGGCAAGCGGGAGGGCCTAACACCGGGGAGCTGTTTTTT
CDR3 protein: CASSQGQAGGPNTGELFF

V gene: TRBV21-1
J gene: TRBJ2-5
clone size: few
D gene: NA
CDR3 length: 17
CDR3 DNA: TGTGCCAGCAGCAAAGAGCCGGGACAGGGGGCTATCGAGACCCAGTACTTC
CDR3 protein: CASSKEPGQGAIETQYF

V gene: TRBV28
J gene: TRBJ2-1
clone size: NA
D gene: NA
CDR3 length: 15
CDR3 DNA: TGTGCCAGCAGTTTGCCCGGGACGGTCTACAATGAGCAGTTCTTC
CDR3 protein: CASSLPGTVYNEQFF

V gene: TRBV12-3/TRBV12-4
J gene: TRBJ2-1
clone size: many
D gene: NA
CDR3 length: 14
CDR3 DNA: TGTGCCAGCACTAGGGGGAGCTCCTACAATGAGCAGTTCTTC
CDR3 protein: CASTRGSSYNEQFF

V gene: TRBV12-3/TRBV12-4
J gene: TRBJ2-3
clone size: NA
D gene: NA
CDR3 length: 14
CDR3 DNA: TGTGCCAGCAGTCAGGAGGAGGTCACAGATACGCAGTATTTT
CDR3 protein: CASSQEEVTDTQYF

V gene: TRBV28
J gene: TRBJ2-1
clone size: many
D gene: NA
CDR3 length: 16
CDR3 DNA: TGTGCCAGCAGTTTATCTCCCCACGGACGGGACAATGAGCAGTTCTTC
CDR3 protein: CASSLSPHGRDNEQFF

V gene: TRBV28
J gene: TRBJ2-5
clone size: many
D gene: NA
CDR3 length: 16
CDR3 DNA: TGTGCCAGCAGTTTAGCGGGTAGAACTTTACAAGAGACCCAGTACTTC
CDR3 protein: CASSLAGRTLQETQYF

V gene: TRBV20-1
J gene: TRBJ2-7
clone size: many
D gene: NA
CDR3 length: 14
CDR3 DNA: TGCAGTGCTAGCCGTTTGGGTAGATCCTACGAGCAGTACTTC
CDR3 protein: CSASRLGRSYEQYF

V gene: TRBV7-3
J gene: TRBJ2-7
clone size: NA
D gene: NA
CDR3 length: 13
CDR3 DNA: TGTGCCAGCAGCCTGGGGCACCCTGGAGAGCAGTACTTC
CDR3 protein: CASSLGHPGEQYF

V gene: TRBV5-5
J gene: TRBJ2-2
clone size: few
D gene: NA
CDR3 length: 14
CDR3 DNA: TGTGCCAGCAGCTTCTATAGCGGATCCGGGGAGCTGTTTTTT
CDR3 protein: CASSFYSGSGELFF

V gene: TRBV7-9
J gene: TRBJ1-2
clone size: few
D gene: NA
CDR3 length: 14
CDR3 DNA: TGTGCCAGCAGCTATGACGGCAGCCCCTATGGCTACACCTTC
CDR3 protein: CASSYDGSPYGYTF

V gene: TRBV4-2
J gene: TRBJ2-3
clone size: NA
D gene: TRBD2
CDR3 length: 18
CDR3 DNA: TGTGCCAGCAGCTCACTGATGGGGCTAGCGGGAGGTGAGGATACGCAGTATTTT
CDR3 protein: CASSSLMGLAGGEDTQYF

V gene: TRBV5-1
J gene: TRBJ1-1
clone size: NA
D gene: TRBD1
CDR3 length: 14
CDR3 DNA: TGCGCCAGCAGCGTCGGGACAGGGGTTTGGGGAGCTTTCTTT
CDR3 protein: CASSVGTGVWGAFF

V gene: TRBV9
J gene: TRBJ2-6
clone size: few
D gene: NA
CDR3 length: 20
CDR3 DNA: TGTGCCAGCACTCGCGCAGACGGGCCCTTCTTAGAAGCTGGGGCCAACGTCCTGACTTTC
CDR3 protein: CASTRADGPFLEAGANVLTF

V gene: TRBV19
J gene: TRBJ2-1
clone size: few
D gene: TRBD2
CDR3 length: 16
CDR3 DNA: TGTGCCAGTAGTACGCGGAGCGGGACCCCCTACAATGAGCAGTTCTTC
CDR3 protein: CASSTRSGTPYNEQFF

V gene: TRBV24-1
J gene: TRBJ2-1
clone size: NA
D gene: TRBD2
CDR3 length: 15
CDR3 DNA: TGTGCCACCAGTGACCAGCTAGCGGGAGTAAATGAGCAGTTCTTC
CDR3 protein: CATSDQLAGVNEQFF